These T cell receptor beta chains were read from a single sample in a study of CD8 T cells in ankylosing spondylitis. TCRdb reprocessed the 5' RACE reads via MiXCR and lists one record per CDR3 protein. The sample shows about 52,000 distinct CDR3 sequences, less than 8.5% of them seen only once. Sample: blood, either unsorted or a sorted T cell fraction (not recorded which). These receptors were obtained from a female donor with ankylosing spondylitis or in good health (not recorded which). Each CDR3 is given with its conserved first and last residue. A D gene is named only where the DNA matches it firmly. Only part of the rows carry a size: once, few, many, or a class if the clone is expanded.

v_gene	len	j_gene	d_gene	abundance	CDR3aa	CDR3nt
TRBV11-2	15	TRBJ2-2	.	many	CASSQYQGSLGELFF	TGTGCCAGCAGCCAATACCAGGGATCCCTCGGGGAGCTGTTTTTT
TRBV12-3/TRBV12-4	13	TRBJ2-2	.	many	CASSLVGSGELFF	TGTGCCAGCAGTTTAGTGGGCTCCGGGGAGCTGTTTTTT
TRBV19	15	TRBJ1-5	.	many	CASSTVGRNNQPQHF	TGTGCCAGTAGTACGGTTGGGAGAAACAATCAGCCCCAGCATTTT
TRBV10-3	14	TRBJ1-4	TRBD1	many	CAIAPGTGEEKLFF	TGTGCCATCGCCCCCGGGACAGGGGAGGAAAAACTGTTTTTT
TRBV24-1	14	TRBJ2-2	.	many	CATSDRGNTGELFF	TGTGCCACCAGTGACAGGGGAAACACCGGGGAGCTGTTTTTT
TRBV11-2	18	TRBJ2-3	TRBD2	.	CASTKGEKAGLITDTQYF	TGTGCCAGCACCAAGGGCGAGAAAGCGGGACTCATCACAGATACGCAGTATTTT
TRBV29-1	13	TRBJ1-2	TRBD1	many	CSVGGTANYGYTF	TGCAGCGTTGGGGGGACAGCCAACTATGGCTACACCTTC
TRBV5-5	15	TRBJ1-5	TRBD1	many	CASSLEAGGGQPQHF	TGTGCCAGCAGCTTGGAAGCAGGGGGTGGTCAGCCCCAGCATTTT
TRBV5-1	15	TRBJ2-1	TRBD1	many	CASSLEQGVGREQFF	TGCGCCAGCAGCTTGGAGCAGGGGGTGGGTCGGGAGCAGTTCTTC
TRBV11-3	10	TRBJ1-2	TRBD1	.	CASRFTGTGF	TGTGCCAGCAGGTTTACCGGGACAGGGTTC
TRBV3-1	11	TRBJ2-5	.	many	CASSLKETQYF	TGTGCCAGCAGCCTTAAAGAGACCCAGTACTTC